The next 5 T cell receptor beta chains were all read from a single sample in a study of shared clonotypes between healthy human individuals. Sequenced by immunoSEQ multiplex PCR; TCRdb stores in-frame clones only, minus some. In the table there are around 1 million clones, 76% of which are singletons. The specimen was memory CD4+ T cells sorted from blood. Subset noted: CD45RA-negative fraction. Source of these receptors: a man in his late teens or twenties in good health.

V and J are TRBV28 and TRBJ2-7; 11 nucleotides align to TRBD1. After removal of 2 bases from V and 6 bases from J, the junction contained 12 bases not matched to a gene. Germline-derived CDR1 and CDR2 are MDHEN and SYDVKM. The CDR3 runs 17 residues. The CDR3 loop reads CASSLATRGQGEGEQYF. In DNA form, the CDR3 reads TGTGCCAGCAGTTTAGCAACTCGGGGACAGGGGGAAGGCGAGCAGTACTTC.

In its sample, this clone was seen a few times. The chain joins TRBV29-1 to TRBJ1-1, with 8 nucleotides matching TRBD1. There are 11 residues in the CDR3. From germline, CDR1 is SQVTM and CDR2 ANQGSEA. V shed 5 bases and J 10 bases; nucleotides not matched to a gene: 6. The CDR3 region has the DNA TGCAGCGTTTGGACAGGGCGAAGAGCTTTCTTT. Translated, it gives CSVWTGRRAFF.

This clone was seen more than once but under ten times. The gene calls are TRBV27 and TRBJ2-1; 7 bases are a match to TRBD2. Per the germline V gene, CDR1 is MNHEY and CDR2 is SMNVEV (reference sequence). V shed 3 bases, J shed 5 bases, and the junction held 4 bases outside the gene matches. The CDR3 contains 14 residues. The CDR3 protein is CASSFGLGNNEQFF. The CDR3 nucleotides are TGTGCCAGCAGTTTCGGACTAGGAAACAATGAGCAGTTCTTC.

As regards this clone: Other nucleotide sequences from this sample produce the same CDR3. The chain employs TRBV7-9 and TRBJ2-5; 7 bases are shared with TRBD2. This CDR3 region has 15 residues. V dropped 2 bases and J dropped 2; count of bases not matched to a gene: 5. CDR1 SEHNR and CDR2 FQNEAQ come from the germline V gene (reference sequence). CDR3: CASSLRLASQETQYF. The CDR3 bases are TGTGCCAGCAGCTTAAGACTAGCTAGTCAAGAGACCCAGTACTTC.

This clone occurred once. Here the CDR3 reads CASSIDRLGSEKLFF. CDR3 nucleotide sequence: TGTGCCAGTAGTATAGATCGGCTAGGATCCGAAAAACTGTTTTTT. The rearrangement uses TRBV19 and TRBJ1-4; D not resolved. CDR1 LNHDA and CDR2 SQIVND come from the germline V gene (reference sequence). The V end was cut by 0 bases, the J end by 8 bases, with 13 bases between. The CDR3 runs 15 residues.